This T cell receptor (beta chain) is drawn from a study of CD8+CD57+ T cells in acquired aplastic anemia. This CDR3 has 14 amino acids. V lost 6 bases to trimming and J lost 6 bases, with 14 bases between them. Germline V lookup: CDR1 MNHEY, CDR2 SVGEGT. Genomic DNA served as template for TCR beta VDJ and CDR3 profiling. TCRdb itself ran the reads through MiXCR, one entry per CDR3 protein. The repertoire has 150,000 to 200,000 distinct CDR3 sequences, 55% to 80% of them found once; the top ten carry around 45%. The genes are TRBV6-2 or TRBV6-3 and TRBJ2-2, with a possible D match to TRBD2 (5 bases). The sample consisted of sorted CD4+, CD8+, or CD8+CD57+ T cells (not recorded which) from PBMCs. The receptor was isolated from a human donor in good health. Here the CDR3 reads CASRHLRGPGELFF. In nucleotides, the CDR3 is TGTGCCAGCAGACACCTTCGGGGTCCCGGGGAGCTGTTTTTT.